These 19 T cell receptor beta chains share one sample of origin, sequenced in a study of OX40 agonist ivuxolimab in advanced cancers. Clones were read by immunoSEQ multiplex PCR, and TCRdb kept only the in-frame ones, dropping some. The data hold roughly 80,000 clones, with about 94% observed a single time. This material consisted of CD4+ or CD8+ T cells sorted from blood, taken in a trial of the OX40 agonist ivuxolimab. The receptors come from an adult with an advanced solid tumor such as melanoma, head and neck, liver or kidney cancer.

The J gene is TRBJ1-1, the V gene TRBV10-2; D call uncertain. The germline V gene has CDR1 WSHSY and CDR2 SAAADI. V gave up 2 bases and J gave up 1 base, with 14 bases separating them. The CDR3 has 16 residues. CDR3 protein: CASSELRSGGNTEAFF. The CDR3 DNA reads TGCGCCAGCAGTGAGCTGAGATCGGGTGGGAACACTGAAGCTTTCTTT.

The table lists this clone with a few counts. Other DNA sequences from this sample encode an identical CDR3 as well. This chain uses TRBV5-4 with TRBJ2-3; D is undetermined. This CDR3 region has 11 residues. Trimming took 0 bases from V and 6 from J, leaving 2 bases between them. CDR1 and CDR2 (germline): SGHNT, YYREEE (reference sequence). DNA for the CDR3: TGTGCCAGCAGCTTGGGGGATACGCAGTATTTT. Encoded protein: CASSLGDTQYF. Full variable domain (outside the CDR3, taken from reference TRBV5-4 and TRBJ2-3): ETGVTQSPTHLIKTRGQQVTLRCSSQSGHNTVSWYQQALGQGPQFIFQYYREEENGRGNFPPRFSGLQFPNYSSELNVNALELDDSALYLCASSLGDTQYFGPGTRLTVL.

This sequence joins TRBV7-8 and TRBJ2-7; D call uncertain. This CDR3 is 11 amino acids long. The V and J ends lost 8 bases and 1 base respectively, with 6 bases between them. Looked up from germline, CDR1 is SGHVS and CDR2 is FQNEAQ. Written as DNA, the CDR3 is TGTGCCAGCTCGACATCCTACGAGCAGTACTTC. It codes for CASSTSYEQYF.

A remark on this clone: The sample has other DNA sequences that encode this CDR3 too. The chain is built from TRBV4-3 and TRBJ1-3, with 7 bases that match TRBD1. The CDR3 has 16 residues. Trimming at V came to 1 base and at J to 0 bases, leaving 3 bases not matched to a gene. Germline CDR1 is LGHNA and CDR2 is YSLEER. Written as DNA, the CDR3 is TGCGCCAGCAGCCAAGGGACAGGACTCTCTGGAAACACCATATATTTT. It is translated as CASSQGTGLSGNTIYF.

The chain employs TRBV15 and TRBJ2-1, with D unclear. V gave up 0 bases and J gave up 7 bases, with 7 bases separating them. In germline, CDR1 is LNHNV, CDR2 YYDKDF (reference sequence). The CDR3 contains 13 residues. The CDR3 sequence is CATSREGVNEQFF. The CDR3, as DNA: TGTGCCACCAGCAGAGAAGGTGTGAATGAGCAGTTCTTC.

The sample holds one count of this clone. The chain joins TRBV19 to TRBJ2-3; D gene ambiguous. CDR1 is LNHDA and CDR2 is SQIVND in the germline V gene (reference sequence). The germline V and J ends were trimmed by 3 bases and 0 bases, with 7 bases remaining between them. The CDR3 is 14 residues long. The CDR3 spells CASSIQSSTDTQYF. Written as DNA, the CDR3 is TGTGCCAGTAGTATTCAATCTAGCACAGATACGCAGTATTTT.

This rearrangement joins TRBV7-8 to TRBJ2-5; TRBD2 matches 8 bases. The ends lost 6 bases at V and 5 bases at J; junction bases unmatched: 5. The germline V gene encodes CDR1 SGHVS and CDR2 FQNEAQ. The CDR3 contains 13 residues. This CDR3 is CASRLGGEETQYF. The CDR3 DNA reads TGTGCCAGCAGACTCGGGGGGGAGGAGACCCAGTACTTC.

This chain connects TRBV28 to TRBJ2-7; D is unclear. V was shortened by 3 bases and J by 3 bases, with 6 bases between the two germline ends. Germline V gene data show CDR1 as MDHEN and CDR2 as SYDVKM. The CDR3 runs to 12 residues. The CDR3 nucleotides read TGTGCCAGCAGTTTCGTCCTCTACGAGCAGTACTTC. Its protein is CASSFVLYEQYF.

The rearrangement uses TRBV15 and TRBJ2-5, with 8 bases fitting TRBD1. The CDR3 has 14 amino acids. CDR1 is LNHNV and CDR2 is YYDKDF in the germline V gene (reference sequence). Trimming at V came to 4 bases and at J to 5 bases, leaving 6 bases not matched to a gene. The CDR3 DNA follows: TGTGCCACCAGCAAATACCGGGACAGGGAGACCCAGTACTTC. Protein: CATSKYRDRETQYF.

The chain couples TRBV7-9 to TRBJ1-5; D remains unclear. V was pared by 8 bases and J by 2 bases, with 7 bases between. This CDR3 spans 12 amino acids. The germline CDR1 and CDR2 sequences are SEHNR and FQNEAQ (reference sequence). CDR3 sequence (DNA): TGTGCCAGCGCTCAGGGCAATCAGCCCCAGCATTTT. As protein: CASAQGNQPQHF.

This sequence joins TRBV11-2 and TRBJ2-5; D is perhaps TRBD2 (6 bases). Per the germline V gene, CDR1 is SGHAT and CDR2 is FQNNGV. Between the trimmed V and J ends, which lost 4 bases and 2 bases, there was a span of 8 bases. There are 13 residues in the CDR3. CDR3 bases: TGTGCCAGCAGCTGGGACTTTCAAGAGACCCAGTACTTC. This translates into CASSWDFQETQYF.

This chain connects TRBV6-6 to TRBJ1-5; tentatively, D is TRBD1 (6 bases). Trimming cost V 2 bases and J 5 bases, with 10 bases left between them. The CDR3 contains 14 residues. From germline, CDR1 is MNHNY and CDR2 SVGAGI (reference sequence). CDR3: CASSYRTADQPQHF. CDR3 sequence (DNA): TGTGCCAGCAGTTACCGGACAGCAGATCAGCCCCAGCATTTT.

The CDR3 spells CASSLSGTSVYEQYF. Written as DNA, the CDR3 is TGTGCCAGCAGTTTATCTGGGACTAGCGTCTACGAGCAGTACTTC. This rearrangement joins TRBV27 to TRBJ2-7, with TRBD2 matching 10 bases. Germline-derived CDR1 and CDR2 are MNHEY and SMNVEV (reference sequence). Trimming removed 0 bases from V and 3 bases from J; junction bases left unmatched: 2. The CDR3 extends over 15 amino acids.

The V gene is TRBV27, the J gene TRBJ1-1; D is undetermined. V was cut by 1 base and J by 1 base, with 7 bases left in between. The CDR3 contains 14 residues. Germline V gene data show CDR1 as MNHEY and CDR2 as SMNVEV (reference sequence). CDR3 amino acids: CASSLWQSNTEAFF. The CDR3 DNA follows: TGTGCCAGCAGTTTATGGCAGTCGAACACTGAAGCTTTCTTT.

Here the CDR3 reads CATSRGWTATYEQYF. DNA for the CDR3: TGTGCCACCAGCAGGGGCTGGACCGCTACCTACGAGCAGTACTTC. The gene calls are TRBV15 and TRBJ2-7, with D unresolved. The CDR3 runs to 15 residues. Trimming shortened V by 3 bases and J by 2 bases, and 14 bases separated the two germline ends. Per germline, CDR1 LNHNV and CDR2 YYDKDF (reference sequence).

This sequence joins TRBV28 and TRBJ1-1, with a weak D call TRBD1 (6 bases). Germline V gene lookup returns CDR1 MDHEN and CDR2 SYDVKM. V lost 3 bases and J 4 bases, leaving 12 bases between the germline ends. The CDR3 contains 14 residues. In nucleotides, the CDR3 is TGTGCCAGCAGTTTCTTACAGGGTGGCACTGAAGCTTTCTTT. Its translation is CASSFLQGGTEAFF.

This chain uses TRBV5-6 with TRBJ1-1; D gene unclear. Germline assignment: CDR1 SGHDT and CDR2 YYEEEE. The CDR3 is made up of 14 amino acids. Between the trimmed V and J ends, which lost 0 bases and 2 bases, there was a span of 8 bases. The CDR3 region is CASSLAHPNTEAFF. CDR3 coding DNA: TGTGCCAGCAGCTTGGCGCACCCCAACACTGAAGCTTTCTTT.

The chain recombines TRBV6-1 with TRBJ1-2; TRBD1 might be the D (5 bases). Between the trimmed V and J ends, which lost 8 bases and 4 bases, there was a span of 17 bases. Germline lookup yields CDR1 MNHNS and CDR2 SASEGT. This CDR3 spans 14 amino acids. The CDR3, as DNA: TGTGCCAGCGCGGCGGGGACTTTTTCCTATGGCTACACCTTC. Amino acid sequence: CASAAGTFSYGYTF.

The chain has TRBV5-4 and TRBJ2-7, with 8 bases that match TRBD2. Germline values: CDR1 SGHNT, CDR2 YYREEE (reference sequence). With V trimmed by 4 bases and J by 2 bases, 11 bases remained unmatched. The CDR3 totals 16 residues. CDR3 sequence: CASSPTGTGGPYEQYF. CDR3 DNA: TGTGCCAGCAGCCCGACGGGGACGGGGGGGCCCTACGAGCAGTACTTC.